Listed here are 2 T cell receptor beta chains from one sample, sequenced in a study of immune cell composition in non-small cell lung cancer. The method was immunoSEQ multiplex PCR; TCRdb's version includes in-frame clones alone and lacks a portion of them. This table holds about 6,700 clones, roughly two thirds found once. Normal lung sampling was at least 3 cm from the tumour, as distant as possible. The sequencing sample was made of non-adjacent lung tissue. The receptor source for this set is a human donor with non-small cell lung cancer.

V usage is TRBV9 and J usage is TRBJ2-5; no firm D call. The end of the DNA is better explained by TRBJ2-7, so the J call may be wrong. CDR1 is SGDLS and CDR2 is YYNGEE in the germline V gene. The CDR3 is made up of 15 amino acids. Here the CDR3 reads CASSLEAVGSYEQYF. DNA for the CDR3: TGTGCCAGCAGCCTAGAGGCGGTAGGCTCCTACGAGCAGTACTTC.

This chain joins TRBV6-6 and TRBJ2-7; tentative D call: TRBD2 (6 bases). The CDR3 length is 16 residues. The V and J ends lost 4 bases and 7 bases respectively, with 23 bases between them. CDR1 is MNHNY and CDR2 is SVGAGI in the germline V gene (reference sequence). The CDR3 spells CASSSRGGGTHTEQYF. The CDR3 DNA follows: TGTGCCAGCAGTTCCCGGGGTGGCGGGACGCATACGGAGCAGTACTTC.